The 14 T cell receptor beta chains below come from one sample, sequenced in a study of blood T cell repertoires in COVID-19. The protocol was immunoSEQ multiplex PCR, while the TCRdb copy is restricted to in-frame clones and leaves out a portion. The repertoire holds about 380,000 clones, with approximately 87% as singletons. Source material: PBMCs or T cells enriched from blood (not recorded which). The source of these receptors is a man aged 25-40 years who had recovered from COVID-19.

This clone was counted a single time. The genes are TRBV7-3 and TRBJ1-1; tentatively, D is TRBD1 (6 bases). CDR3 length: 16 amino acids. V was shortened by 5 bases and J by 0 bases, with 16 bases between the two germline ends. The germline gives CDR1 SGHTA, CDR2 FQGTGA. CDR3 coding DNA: TGTGCCAGCAGCCCCACAGGGATCCGGCTGAACACTGAAGCTTTCTTT. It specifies CASSPTGIRLNTEAFF.

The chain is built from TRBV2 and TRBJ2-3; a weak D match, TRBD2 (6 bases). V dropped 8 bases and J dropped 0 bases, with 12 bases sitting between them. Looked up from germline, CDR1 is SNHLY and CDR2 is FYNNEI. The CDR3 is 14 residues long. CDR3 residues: CASGPGLSTDTQYF. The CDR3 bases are TGTGCCAGCGGGCCGGGACTGAGCACAGATACGCAGTATTTT.

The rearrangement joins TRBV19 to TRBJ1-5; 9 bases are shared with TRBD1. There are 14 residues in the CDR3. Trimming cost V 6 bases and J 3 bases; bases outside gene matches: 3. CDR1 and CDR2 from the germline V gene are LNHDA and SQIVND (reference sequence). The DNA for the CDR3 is TGTGCCAGTAGACGGACAGGGGACAATCAGCCCCAGCATTTT. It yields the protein CASRRTGDNQPQHF.

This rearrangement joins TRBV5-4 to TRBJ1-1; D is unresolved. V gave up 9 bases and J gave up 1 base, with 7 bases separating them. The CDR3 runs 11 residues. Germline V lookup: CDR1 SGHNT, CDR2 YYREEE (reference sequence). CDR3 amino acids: CATRENTEAFF. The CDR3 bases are TGTGCCACCCGGGAGAACACTGAAGCTTTCTTT.

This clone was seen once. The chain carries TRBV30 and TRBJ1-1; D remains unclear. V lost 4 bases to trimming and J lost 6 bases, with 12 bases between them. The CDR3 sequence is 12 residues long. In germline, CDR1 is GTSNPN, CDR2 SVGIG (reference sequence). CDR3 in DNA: TGTGCCTGGAATAGGGAGTATTCTGAAGCTTTCTTT. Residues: CAWNREYSEAFF.

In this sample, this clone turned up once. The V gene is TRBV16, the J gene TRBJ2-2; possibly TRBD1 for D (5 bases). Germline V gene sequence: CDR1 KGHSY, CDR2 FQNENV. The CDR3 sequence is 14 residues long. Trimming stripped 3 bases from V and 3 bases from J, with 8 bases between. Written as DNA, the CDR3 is TGTGCCAGCAGCCATTCAGGGCACACCGGGGAGCTGTTTTTT. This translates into CASSHSGHTGELFF.

DNA of the CDR3: TGTGCCAGTAGTATGACCGGCGGGCATGGGGGCTACACCTTC. Translated: CASSMTGGHGGYTF. The rearrangement links TRBV19 to TRBJ1-2; D is undetermined. The CDR3 is 14 residues long. The V end was cut by 3 bases, the J end by 8 bases, with 16 bases between. The germline CDR1 and CDR2 sequences are LNHDA and SQIVND (reference sequence).

The CDR3 DNA reads as TGTGCCAGCAGTCGGGGGATGGGGGGAAATTCACCCCTCCACTTT. Translated, it gives CASSRGMGGNSPLHF. The chain recombines TRBV6-5 with TRBJ1-6; maybe TRBD1 (5 bases). CDR1 is MNHEY, CDR2 SVGAGI, per germline. The CDR3 has 15 amino acids. The germline V and J ends were trimmed by 5 bases and 7 bases, with 15 bases remaining between them.

In DNA, the CDR3 is TGTGCCAGCTCACCAAAGGGGTCGAGCTCCTACAATGAGCAGTTCTTC. Amino acids: CASSPKGSSSYNEQFF. This chain joins TRBV18 and TRBJ2-1; TRBD1 is a possible D gene (5 bases). V lost 2 bases and J 0 bases, leaving 11 bases between the germline ends. The CDR3 consists of 16 residues. The germline gives CDR1 KGHSH, CDR2 LQKENI.

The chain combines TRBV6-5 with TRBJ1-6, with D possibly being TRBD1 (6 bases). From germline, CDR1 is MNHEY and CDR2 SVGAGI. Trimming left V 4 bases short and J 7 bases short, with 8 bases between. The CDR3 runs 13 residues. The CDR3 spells CASSSQGNSPLHF. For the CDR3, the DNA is TGTGCCAGCAGTTCCCAGGGGAATTCACCCCTCCACTTT.

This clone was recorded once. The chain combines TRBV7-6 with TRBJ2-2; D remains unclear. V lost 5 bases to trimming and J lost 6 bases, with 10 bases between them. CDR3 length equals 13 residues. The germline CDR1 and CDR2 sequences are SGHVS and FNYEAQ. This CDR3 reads CASSPKLAGELFF. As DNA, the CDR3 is TGTGCCAGCAGCCCCAAGCTGGCCGGGGAGCTGTTTTTT.

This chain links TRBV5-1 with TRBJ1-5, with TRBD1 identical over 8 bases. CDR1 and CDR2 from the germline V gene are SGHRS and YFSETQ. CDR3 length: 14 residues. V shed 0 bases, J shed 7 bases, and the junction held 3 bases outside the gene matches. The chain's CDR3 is CASSLGTGRQPQHF. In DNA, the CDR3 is TGCGCCAGCAGCTTGGGGACAGGGAGGCAGCCCCAGCATTTT.

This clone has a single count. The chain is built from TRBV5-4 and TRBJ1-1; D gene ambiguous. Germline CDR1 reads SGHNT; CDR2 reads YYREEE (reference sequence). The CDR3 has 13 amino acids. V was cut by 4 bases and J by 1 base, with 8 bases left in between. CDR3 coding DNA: TGTGCCAGCAGCGCTTACAGGAACACTGAAGCTTTCTTT. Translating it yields CASSAYRNTEAFF.

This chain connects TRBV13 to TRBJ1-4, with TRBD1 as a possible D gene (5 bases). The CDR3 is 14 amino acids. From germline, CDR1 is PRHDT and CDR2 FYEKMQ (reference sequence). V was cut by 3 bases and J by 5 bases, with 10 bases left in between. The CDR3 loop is CASSFQTENEKLFF. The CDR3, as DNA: TGTGCCAGCAGCTTTCAGACAGAGAATGAAAAACTGTTTTTT. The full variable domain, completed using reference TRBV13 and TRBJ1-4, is AAGVIQSPRHLIKEKRETATLKCYPIPRHDTVYWYQQGPGQDPQFLISFYEKMQSDKGSIPDRFSAQQFSDYHSELNMSSLELGDSALYFCASSFQTENEKLFFGSGTQLSVL.